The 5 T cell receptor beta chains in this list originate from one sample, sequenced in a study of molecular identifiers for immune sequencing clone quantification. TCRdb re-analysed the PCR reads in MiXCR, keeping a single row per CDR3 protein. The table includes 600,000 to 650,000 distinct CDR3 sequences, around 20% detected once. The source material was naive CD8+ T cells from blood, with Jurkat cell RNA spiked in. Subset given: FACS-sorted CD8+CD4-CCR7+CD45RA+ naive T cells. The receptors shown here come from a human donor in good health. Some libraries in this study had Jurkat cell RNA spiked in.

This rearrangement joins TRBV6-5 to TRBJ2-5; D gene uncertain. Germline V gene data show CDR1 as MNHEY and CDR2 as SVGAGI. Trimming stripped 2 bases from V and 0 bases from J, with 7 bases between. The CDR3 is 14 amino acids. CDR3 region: CASSYEADQETQYF. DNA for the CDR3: TGTGCCAGCAGTTACGAGGCAGACCAAGAGACCCAGTACTTC.

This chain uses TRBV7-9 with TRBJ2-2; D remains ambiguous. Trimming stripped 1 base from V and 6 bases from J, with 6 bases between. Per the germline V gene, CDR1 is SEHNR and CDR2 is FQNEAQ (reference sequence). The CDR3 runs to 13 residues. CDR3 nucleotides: TGTGCCAGCAGCTTAGAGTCGCCCGGGGAGCTGTTTTTT. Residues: CASSLESPGELFF.

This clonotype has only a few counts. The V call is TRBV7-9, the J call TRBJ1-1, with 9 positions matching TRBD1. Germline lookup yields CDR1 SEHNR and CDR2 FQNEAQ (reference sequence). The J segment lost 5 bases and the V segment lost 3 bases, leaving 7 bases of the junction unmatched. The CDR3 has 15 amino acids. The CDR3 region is CASSFQQGARTEAFF. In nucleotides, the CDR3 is TGTGCCAGCAGCTTCCAACAGGGGGCAAGGACTGAAGCTTTCTTT.

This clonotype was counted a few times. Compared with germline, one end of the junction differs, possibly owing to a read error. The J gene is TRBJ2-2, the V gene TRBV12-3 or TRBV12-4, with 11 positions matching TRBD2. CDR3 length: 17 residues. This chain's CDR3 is CASSHALAGDYTGEPFF. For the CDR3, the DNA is TGTGCCAGCAGCCATGCACTAGCGGGAGATTACACCGGGGAGCCGTTTTTT.

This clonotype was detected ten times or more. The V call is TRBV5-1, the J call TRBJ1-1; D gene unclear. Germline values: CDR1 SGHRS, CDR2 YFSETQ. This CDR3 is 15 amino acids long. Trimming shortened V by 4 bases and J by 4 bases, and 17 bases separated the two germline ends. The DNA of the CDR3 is TGCGCCAGCAGCCCAGGAGTCTCGGGTGGCACTGAAGCTTTCTTT. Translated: CASSPGVSGGTEAFF.